This T cell receptor (beta chain) was sequenced for a study of blood T cells in healthy people across ages. CDR1 and CDR2 (germline): MGHRA, YSYEKL. V dropped 1 base and J dropped 1; count of bases not matched to a gene: 11. The CDR3 runs to 18 residues. Sample-barcoded 5' priming and a J-beta primer mix drove a second PCR of roughly 6 to 12 cycles. The template-switch adaptor, which had 12 random nucleotides, put a tag on each cDNA molecule. TCRdb independently ran MiXCR on the 5' RACE reads; one entry per CDR3 protein. The sample has fewer than 2,000,000 distinct CDR3 sequences; about 31% are singletons.

The receptor was isolated from a woman in her 30s in good health. This chain joins TRBV4-1 and TRBJ2-3; 7 bases agree with TRBD2. The sequenced sample was blood. The CDR3 sequence: CASSQGWGGLGGTDTQYF. The CDR3 DNA sequence: TGCGCCAGCAGCCAAGGATGGGGAGGACTAGGCGGCACAGATACGCAGTATTTT.